The next 3 T cell receptor beta chains were all read from a single sample in a study of response to subunit inactivated influenza vaccine. TCRdb passed the RT-PCR reads through MiXCR, listing each CDR3 protein once. This table has hundreds of thousands of distinct CDR3 sequences, approximately 15% appearing once. This material consisted of PBMCs from blood, taken roughly 2 weeks before vaccination. All receptors come from a middle-aged man who received an inactivated influenza vaccine.

This clonotype appeared a few times. The chain employs TRBV29-1 and TRBJ2-7; D is undetermined. The CDR3 spans 11 residues. Germline V CDR1 and CDR2: SQVTM, ANQGSEA. V lost 0 bases to trimming and J lost 4 bases, with 4 bases between them. CDR3 region: CSVEDYYEQYF. CDR3 nucleotides: TGCAGCGTTGAAGATTATTACGAGCAGTACTTC.

On this clonotype itself: A much larger clone is a single base away; this may be a read error. CDR3 sequence (DNA): TGTGCCAGCAGTTTCGGGTGGTTCAATGAGCAGTTCTTC. It codes for CASSFGWFNEQFF. This chain links TRBV27 with TRBJ2-1; D uncertain. The CDR3 is 13 amino acids. CDR1 and CDR2 from the germline V gene are MNHEY and SMNVEV (reference sequence). Trimming took 3 bases from V and 6 from J, leaving 9 bases between them.

In its sample, this clonotype was seen many times. A read error may account for a junction end that differs from germline. The chain is built from TRBV7-2 and TRBJ2-1; tentative D call: TRBD2 (6 bases). The germline V gene has CDR1 SGHTA and CDR2 FQGNSA. The CDR3 loop spans 15 amino acids. This chain's CDR3 is CASSIATSSYNEQFF. CDR3 sequence (DNA): TGTGCCAGCAGCATAGCGACTAGCTCCTACAATGAGCAGTTCTTC.